In its sample, the clone carrying this T cell receptor beta chain was seen once. Its antigen is as yet unknown. Trimming took 4 bases from V and 0 from J; bases not matched to a gene: 7. The CDR3 runs 16 residues. From germline, CDR1 is MNHNS and CDR2 SASEGT. These data belong to a study of T cell responses to AZD1222 COVID-19 vaccine. General study results and limits: Just five or six AZD1222 recipients tested seropositive at baseline. CD4 TCRs linked to vaccination spanned spike, dominating at 160-218 and 743-854. The donor group comprised mostly white British people and more females; the analysis possibly underestimated clonal diversity.

Produced via immunoSEQ multiplex PCR; TCRdb's table is partial and in-frame only. The sample lists 150,000 to 200,000 clones, approximately 92% occurring once. This chain links TRBV6-1 with TRBJ2-3; 7 bases fit TRBD2. The TCR was taken from an adult in good health. The input for sequencing was peripheral blood, taken on day 0 of AZD1222 vaccination. The DNA for the CDR3 is TGTGCCAGCAGTGCCTGGGGGGGTTCTAGCACAGATACGCAGTATTTT. It specifies CASSAWGGSSTDTQYF.